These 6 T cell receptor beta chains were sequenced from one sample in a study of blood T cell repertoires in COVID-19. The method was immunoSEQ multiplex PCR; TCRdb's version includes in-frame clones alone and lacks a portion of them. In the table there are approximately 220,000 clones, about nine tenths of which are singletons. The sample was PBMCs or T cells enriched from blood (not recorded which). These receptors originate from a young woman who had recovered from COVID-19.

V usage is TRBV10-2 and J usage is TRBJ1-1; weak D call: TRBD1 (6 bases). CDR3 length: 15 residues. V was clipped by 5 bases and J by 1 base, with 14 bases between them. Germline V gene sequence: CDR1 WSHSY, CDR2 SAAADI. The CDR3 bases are TGCGCCAGCAGTACCTCGGGCAGGGGGAACACTGAAGCTTTCTTT. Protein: CASSTSGRGNTEAFF.

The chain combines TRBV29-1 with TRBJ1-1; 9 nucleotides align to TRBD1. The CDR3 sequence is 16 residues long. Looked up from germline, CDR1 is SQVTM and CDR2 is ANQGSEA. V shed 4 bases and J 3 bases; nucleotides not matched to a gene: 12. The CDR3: CSVGGRGTGTYTEAFF. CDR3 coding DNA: TGCAGCGTTGGGGGCCGAGGGACAGGGACGTACACTGAAGCTTTCTTT.

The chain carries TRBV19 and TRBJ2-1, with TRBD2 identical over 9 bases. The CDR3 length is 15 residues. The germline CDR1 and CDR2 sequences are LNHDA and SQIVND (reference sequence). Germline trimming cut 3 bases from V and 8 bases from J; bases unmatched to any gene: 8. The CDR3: CASSIGGGAVYEQFF. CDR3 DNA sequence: TGTGCCAGTAGTATTGGCGGGGGGGCCGTTTATGAGCAGTTCTTC.

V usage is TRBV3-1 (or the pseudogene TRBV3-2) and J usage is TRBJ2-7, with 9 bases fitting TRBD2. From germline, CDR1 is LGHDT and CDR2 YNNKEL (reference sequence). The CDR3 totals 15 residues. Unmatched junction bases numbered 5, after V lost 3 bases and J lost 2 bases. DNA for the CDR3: TGTGCCAGCAGCCACGAGTCTAGCGGGGCCTACGAGCAGTACTTC. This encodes CASSHESSGAYEQYF.

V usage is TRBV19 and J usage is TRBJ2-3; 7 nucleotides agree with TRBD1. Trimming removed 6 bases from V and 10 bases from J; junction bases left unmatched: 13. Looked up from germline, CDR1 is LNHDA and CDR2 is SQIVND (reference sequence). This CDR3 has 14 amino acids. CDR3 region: CASSTGTEPLSQYF. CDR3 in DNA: TGTGCCAGTAGCACCGGGACAGAACCTTTGTCGCAGTATTTT.

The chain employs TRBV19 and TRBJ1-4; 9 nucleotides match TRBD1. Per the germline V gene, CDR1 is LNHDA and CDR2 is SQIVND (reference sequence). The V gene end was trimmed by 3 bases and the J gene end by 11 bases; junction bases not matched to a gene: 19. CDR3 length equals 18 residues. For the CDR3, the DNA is TGTGCCAGTAGTATCCGGGACAGGGTTCGCACCTCGACCTTGAAACTGTTTTTT. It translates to CASSIRDRVRTSTLKLFF. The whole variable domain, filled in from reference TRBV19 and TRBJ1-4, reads DGGITQSPKYLFRKEGQNVTLSCEQNLNHDAMYWYRQDPGQGLRLIYYSQIVNDFQKGDIAEGYSVSREKKESFPLTVTSAQKNPTAFYLCASSIRDRVRTSTLKLFFGSGTQLSVL.